These T cell receptor beta chains were read from a single sample in a study of identical twins. One entry per CDR3 protein, called by TCRdb with MiXCR from the 5' RACE reads. The sample lists some 630,000 distinct CDR3 sequences; about 7% were seen once. This sample also belongs to another study, concerning yellow fever vaccine responses in identical twins.

Sequenced: PBMCs. The receptors stem from a woman aged 18-35 years in good health. The conserved cysteine and the conserved F or W are not part of the CDR3 here.

CDR3 protein | J gene | V gene
SVEDWSRDYTYEQY | TRBJ2-7 | TRBV29-1
SVSLAGGTDTQY | TRBJ2-3 | TRBV29-1
ASSPTHRANYGYT | TRBJ1-2 | TRBV12-3/TRBV12-4
SASNRARQF | TRBJ2-1 | TRBV20-1
ASSLGMTSGGAGTGELF | TRBJ2-2 | TRBV7-8
ASSTAGAGGTQY | TRBJ2-3 | TRBV7-2
SARGQNVDHEQF | TRBJ2-1 | TRBV20-1
ASSSGRRTRNLEQF | TRBJ2-1 | TRBV6-5
SATPSTRTDTQY | TRBJ2-3 | TRBV20-1
ASSLTRPGESPLH | TRBJ1-6 | TRBV5-1
ASSAGPSTGELF | TRBJ2-2 | TRBV5-1
ASSLGSTNYGYT | TRBJ1-2 | TRBV5-5
ASSLALAGVNTGELF | TRBJ2-2 | TRBV7-2
SARAGDTEAF | TRBJ1-1 | TRBV20-1
SSGVTEAF | TRBJ1-1 | TRBV29-1
ASSDGGPGELF | TRBJ2-2 | TRBV5-1
SARDRDGNSYEQY | TRBJ2-7 | TRBV20-1
SASTGTHYGYT | TRBJ1-2 | TRBV20-1
ASSLIAGGYEQY | TRBJ2-7 | TRBV11-2
SVEGQGATDTQY | TRBJ2-3 | TRBV29-1
ASRGRSSGDTQY | TRBJ2-3 | TRBV2
ASSFVGQGADTQY | TRBJ2-3 | TRBV27
ATGTGQGEAF | TRBJ1-1 | TRBV10-3
ASSLADGASQPQH | TRBJ1-5 | TRBV5-5
ASTQGGLAGGADTQY | TRBJ2-3 | TRBV2
ATSRDPTSWDIQY | TRBJ2-4 | TRBV15
ASSLEGYGSPDTQY | TRBJ2-3 | TRBV7-9
ASSSSFAETQY | TRBJ2-5 | TRBV7-3
ASSSGPAGQETQY | TRBJ2-5 | TRBV9
SVESSVNTEAF | TRBJ1-1 | TRBV29-1
SGEGRGQLNEQF | TRBJ2-1 | TRBV29-1
ASSLRWGQGESGANVLT | TRBJ2-6 | TRBV5-1
ASSLIPLAGRVVCISYEQY | TRBJ2-7 | TRBV27